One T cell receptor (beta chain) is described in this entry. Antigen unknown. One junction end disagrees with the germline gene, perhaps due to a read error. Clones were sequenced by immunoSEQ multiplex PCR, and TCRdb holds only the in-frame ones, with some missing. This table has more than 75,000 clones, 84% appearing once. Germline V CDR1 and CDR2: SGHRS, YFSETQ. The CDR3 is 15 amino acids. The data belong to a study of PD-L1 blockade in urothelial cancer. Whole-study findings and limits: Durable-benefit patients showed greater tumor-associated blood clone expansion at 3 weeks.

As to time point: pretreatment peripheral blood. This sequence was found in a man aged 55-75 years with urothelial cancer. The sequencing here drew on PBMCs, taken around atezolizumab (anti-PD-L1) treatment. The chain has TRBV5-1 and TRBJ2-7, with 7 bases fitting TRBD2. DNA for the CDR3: TGCGCCAGCAGCGTACTAGAGGGAGGGACGTACGTGCAGTACTTC. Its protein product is CASSVLEGGTYVQYF.